This T cell receptor (beta chain) is drawn from a study of blood T cell repertoires in COVID-19. Study overall: Whether acute or convalescent, the COVID-19 samples came from the United States, Italy and Spain.

The CDR3 consists of 13 residues. V trimming: 4 bases; J trimming: 6 bases; junction bases outside the gene matches: 6. CDR1 is SGHRS, CDR2 YFSETQ, per germline. Produced via immunoSEQ multiplex PCR; TCRdb's table is partial and in-frame only. The table includes about 180,000 clones, about four fifths detected once. Material: peripheral blood. J is TRBJ2-7 and V is TRBV5-1; the match to TRBD2 covers 8 bases. The TCR was taken from a man aged 70 or older with active or convalescent COVID-19. The CDR3: CASSQGLAVEQYF. CDR3 DNA: TGCGCCAGCAGCCAAGGACTAGCCGTCGAGCAGTACTTC. Looking up the rest from reference TRBV5-1 and TRBJ2-7 gives the full variable domain: KAGVTQTPRYLIKTRGQQVTLSCSPISGHRSVSWYQQTPGQGLQFLFEYFSETQRNKGNFPGRFSGRQFSNSRSEMNVSTLELGDSALYLCASSQGLAVEQYFGPGTRLTVT.